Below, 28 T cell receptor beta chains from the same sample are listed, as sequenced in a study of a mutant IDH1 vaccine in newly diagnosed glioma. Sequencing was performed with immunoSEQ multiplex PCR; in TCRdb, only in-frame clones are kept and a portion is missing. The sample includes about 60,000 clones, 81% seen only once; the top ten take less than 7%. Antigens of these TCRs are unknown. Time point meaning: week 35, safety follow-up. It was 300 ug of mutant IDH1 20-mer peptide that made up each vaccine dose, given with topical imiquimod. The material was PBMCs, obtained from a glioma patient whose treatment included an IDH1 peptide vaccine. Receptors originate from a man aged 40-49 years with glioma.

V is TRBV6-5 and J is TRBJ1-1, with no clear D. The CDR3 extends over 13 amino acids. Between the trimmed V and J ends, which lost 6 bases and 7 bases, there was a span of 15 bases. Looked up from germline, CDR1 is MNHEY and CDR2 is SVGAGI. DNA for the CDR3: TGTGCCAGCAGAGACCGGGAATCGGGTGAAGCTTTCTTT. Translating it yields CASRDRESGEAFF.

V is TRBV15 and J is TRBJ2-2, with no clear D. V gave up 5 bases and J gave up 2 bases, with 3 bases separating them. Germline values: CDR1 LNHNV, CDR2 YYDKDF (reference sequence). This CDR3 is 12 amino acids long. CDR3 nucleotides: TGTGCCACCAGCGGTAACACCGGGGAGCTGTTTTTT. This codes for CATSGNTGELFF.

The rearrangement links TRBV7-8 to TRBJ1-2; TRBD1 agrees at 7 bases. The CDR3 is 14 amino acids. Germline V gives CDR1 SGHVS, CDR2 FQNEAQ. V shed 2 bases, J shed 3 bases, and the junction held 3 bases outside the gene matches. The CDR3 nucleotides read TGTGCCAGCAGCTTAAGGGGGCGGGACTATGGCTACACCTTC. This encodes CASSLRGRDYGYTF.

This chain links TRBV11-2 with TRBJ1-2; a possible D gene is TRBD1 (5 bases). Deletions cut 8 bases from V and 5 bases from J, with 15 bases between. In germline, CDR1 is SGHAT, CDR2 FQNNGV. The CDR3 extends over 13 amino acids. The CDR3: CASAGTRSYGYTF. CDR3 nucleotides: TGTGCCAGCGCGGGGACGAGGAGTTATGGCTACACCTTC.

Here the CDR3 reads CASSFERNTEAFF. In DNA form, the CDR3 reads TGTGCCAGCAGCTTTGAGAGAAACACTGAAGCTTTCTTT. V usage is TRBV7-6 and J usage is TRBJ1-1, with D uncertain. This CDR3 region has 13 residues. Per the germline V gene, CDR1 is SGHVS and CDR2 is FNYEAQ. V shed 3 bases and J shed 2 bases, with 7 bases lying between them.

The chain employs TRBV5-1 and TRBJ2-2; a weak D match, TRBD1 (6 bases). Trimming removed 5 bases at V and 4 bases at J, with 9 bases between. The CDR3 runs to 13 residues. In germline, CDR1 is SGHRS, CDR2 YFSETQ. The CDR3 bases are TGCGCCAGCAGTCCGGACAGCACCGGGGAGCTGTTTTTT. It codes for CASSPDSTGELFF.

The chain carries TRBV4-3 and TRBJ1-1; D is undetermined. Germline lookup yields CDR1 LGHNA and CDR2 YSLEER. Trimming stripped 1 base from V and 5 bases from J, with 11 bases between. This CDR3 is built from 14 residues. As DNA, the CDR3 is TGCGCCAGCAGCCAAGGGGAAGGGATAACTGAAGCTTTCTTT. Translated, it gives CASSQGEGITEAFF.

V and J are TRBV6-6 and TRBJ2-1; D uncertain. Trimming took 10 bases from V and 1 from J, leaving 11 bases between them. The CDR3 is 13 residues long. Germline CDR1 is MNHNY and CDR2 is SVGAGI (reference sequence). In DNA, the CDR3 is TGTGCCACCCTTGGCGGTTCCTACAATGAGCAGTTCTTC. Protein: CATLGGSYNEQFF.

As DNA, the CDR3 is TGTGCCAGCAGCTTAGGGCCGGGCGGGATCTCCTACGAGCAGTACTTC. Its protein is CASSLGPGGISYEQYF. This chain uses TRBV7-2 with TRBJ2-7; possibly TRBD2 for D (6 bases). This CDR3 is 16 amino acids long. The germline gives CDR1 SGHTA, CDR2 FQGNSA. V was clipped by 1 base and J by 0 bases, with 13 bases between them.

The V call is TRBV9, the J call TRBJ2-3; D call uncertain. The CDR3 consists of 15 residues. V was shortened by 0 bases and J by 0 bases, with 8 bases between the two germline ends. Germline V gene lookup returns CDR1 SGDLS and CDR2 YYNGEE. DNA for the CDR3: TGTGCCAGCAGCGTAGCGGTGGATAGCACAGATACGCAGTATTTT. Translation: CASSVAVDSTDTQYF.

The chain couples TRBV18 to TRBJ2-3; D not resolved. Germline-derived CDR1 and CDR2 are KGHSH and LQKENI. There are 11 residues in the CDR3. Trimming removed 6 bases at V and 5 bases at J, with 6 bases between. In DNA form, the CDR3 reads TGTGCCAGCTCGGACCAAGATACGCAGTATTTT. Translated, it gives CASSDQDTQYF.

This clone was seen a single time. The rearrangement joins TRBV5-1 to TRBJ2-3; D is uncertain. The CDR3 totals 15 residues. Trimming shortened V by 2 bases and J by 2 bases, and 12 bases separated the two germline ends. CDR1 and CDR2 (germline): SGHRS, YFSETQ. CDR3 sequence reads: CASSFGAFPTDTQYF. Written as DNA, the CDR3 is TGCGCCAGCAGCTTCGGAGCCTTCCCCACAGATACGCAGTATTTT. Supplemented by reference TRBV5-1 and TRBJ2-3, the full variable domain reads KAGVTQTPRYLIKTRGQQVTLSCSPISGHRSVSWYQQTPGQGLQFLFEYFSETQRNKGNFPGRFSGRQFSNSRSEMNVSTLELGDSALYLCASSFGAFPTDTQYFGPGTRLTVL.

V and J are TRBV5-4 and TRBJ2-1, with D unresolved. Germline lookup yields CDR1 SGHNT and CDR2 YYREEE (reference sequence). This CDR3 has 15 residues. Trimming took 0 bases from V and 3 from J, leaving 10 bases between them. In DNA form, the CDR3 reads TGTGCCAGCAGCTTGGTCAAGCGCCGCTACAATGAGCAGTTCTTC. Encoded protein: CASSLVKRRYNEQFF.

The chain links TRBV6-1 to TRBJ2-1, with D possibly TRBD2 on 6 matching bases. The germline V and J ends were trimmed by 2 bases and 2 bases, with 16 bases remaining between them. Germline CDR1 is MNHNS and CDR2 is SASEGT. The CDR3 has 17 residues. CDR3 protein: CASSEFGEEETYNEQFF. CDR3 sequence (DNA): TGTGCCAGCAGTGAATTTGGGGAGGAGGAGACCTACAATGAGCAGTTCTTC.

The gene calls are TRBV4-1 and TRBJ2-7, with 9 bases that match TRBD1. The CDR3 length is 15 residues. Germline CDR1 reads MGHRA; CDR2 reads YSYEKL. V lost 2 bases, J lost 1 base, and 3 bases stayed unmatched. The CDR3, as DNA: TGCGCCAGCAGCCAAAGGGACAGGGAGTCCTACGAGCAGTACTTC. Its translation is CASSQRDRESYEQYF.

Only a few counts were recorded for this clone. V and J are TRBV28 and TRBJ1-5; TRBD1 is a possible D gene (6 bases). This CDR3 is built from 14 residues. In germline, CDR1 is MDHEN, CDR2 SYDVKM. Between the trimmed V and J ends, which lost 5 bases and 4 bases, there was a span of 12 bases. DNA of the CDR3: TGTGCCAGCAGTGGGGCAGGGGAGAATCAGCCCCAGCATTTT. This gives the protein CASSGAGENQPQHF.

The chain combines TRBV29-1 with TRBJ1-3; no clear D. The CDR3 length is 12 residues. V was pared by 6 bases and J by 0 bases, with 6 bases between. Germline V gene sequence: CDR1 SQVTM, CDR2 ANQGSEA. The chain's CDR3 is CSVGSSGNTIYF. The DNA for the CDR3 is TGCAGCGTAGGTTCCTCTGGAAACACCATATATTTT.

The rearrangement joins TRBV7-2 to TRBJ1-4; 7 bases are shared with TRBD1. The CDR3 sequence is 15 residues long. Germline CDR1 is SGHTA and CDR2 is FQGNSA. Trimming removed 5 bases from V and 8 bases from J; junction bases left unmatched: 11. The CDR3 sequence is CASSLTTGAGEKLFF. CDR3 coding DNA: TGTGCCAGCAGCCTAACAACAGGGGCTGGGGAAAAACTGTTTTTT.

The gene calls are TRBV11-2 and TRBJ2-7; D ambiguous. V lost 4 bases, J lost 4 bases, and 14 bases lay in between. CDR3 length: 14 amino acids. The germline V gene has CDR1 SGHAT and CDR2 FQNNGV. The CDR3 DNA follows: TGTGCCAGCAGCTCCCCGAAGCAGATTTACGAGCAGTACTTC. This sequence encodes CASSSPKQIYEQYF.

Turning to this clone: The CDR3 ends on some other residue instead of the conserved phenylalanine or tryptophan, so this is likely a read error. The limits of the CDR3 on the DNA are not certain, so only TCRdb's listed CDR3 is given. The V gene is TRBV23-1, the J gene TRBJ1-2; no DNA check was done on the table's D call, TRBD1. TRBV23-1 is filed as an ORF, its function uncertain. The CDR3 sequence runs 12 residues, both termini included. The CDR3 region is CAGGRLAWLFHS.

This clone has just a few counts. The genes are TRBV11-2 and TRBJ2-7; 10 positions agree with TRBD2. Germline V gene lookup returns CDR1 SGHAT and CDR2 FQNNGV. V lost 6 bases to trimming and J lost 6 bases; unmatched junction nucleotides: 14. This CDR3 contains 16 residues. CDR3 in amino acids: CASSLHKAGGPGEQYF. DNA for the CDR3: TGTGCCAGCAGTCTTCACAAAGCGGGGGGGCCGGGCGAGCAGTACTTC.

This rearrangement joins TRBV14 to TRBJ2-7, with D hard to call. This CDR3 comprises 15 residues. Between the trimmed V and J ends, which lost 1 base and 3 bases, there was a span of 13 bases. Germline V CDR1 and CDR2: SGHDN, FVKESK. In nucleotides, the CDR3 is TGTGCCAGCAGCCAAGGAACTTTGGGCGTCTACGAGCAGTACTTC. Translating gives CASSQGTLGVYEQYF. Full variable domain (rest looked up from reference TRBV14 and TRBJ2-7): EAGVTQFPSHSVIEKGQTVTLRCDPISGHDNLYWYRRVMGKEIKFLLHFVKESKQDESGMPNNRFLAERTGGTYSTLKVQPAELEDSGVYFCASSQGTLGVYEQYFGPGTRLTVT.

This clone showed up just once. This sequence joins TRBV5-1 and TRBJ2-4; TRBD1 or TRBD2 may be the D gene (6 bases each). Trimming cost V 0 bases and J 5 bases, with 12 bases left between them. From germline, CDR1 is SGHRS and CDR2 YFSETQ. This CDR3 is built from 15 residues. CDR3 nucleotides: TGCGCCAGCAGCTTGGAATCGGGGGCCCAAAACATTCAGTACTTC. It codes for CASSLESGAQNIQYF.

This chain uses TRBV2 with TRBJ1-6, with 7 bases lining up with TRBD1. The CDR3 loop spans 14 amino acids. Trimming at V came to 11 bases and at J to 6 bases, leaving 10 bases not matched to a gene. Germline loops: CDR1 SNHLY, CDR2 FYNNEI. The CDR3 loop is CAGQSGGINSPLHF. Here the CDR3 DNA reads TGTGCCGGACAGTCAGGGGGAATTAATTCACCCCTCCACTTT.

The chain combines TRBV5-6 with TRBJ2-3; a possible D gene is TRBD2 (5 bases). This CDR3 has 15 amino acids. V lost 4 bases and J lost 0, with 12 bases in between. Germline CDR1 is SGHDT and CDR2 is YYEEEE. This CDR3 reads CASSPLDSSTDTQYF. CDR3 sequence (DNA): TGTGCCAGCAGCCCGTTGGACTCGAGCACAGATACGCAGTATTTT.

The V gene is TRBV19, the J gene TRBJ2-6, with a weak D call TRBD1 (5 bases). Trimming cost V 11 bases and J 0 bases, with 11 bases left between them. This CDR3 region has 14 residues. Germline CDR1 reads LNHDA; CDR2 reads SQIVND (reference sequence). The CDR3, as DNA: TGTGCCTCAGACAGTTCCTCTGGGGCCAACGTCCTGACTTTC. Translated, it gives CASDSSSGANVLTF.

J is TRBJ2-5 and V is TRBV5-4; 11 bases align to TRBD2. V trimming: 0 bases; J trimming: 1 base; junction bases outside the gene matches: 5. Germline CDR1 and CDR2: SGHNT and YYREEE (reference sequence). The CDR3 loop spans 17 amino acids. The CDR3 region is CASSLGAGLAVQETQYF. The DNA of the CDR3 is TGTGCCAGCAGCTTGGGGGCGGGACTAGCGGTCCAAGAGACCCAGTACTTC.

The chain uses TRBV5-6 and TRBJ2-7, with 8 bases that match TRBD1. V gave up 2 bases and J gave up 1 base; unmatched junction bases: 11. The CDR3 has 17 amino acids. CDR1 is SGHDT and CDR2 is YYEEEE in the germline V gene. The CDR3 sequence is CASSFVGRGPISYEQYF. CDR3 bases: TGTGCCAGCAGCTTCGTGGGCAGGGGGCCCATTTCCTACGAGCAGTACTTC. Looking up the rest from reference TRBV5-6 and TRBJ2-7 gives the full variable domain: DAGVTQSPTHLIKTRGQQVTLRCSPKSGHDTVSWYQQALGQGPQFIFQYYEEEERQRGNFPDRFSGHQFPNYSSELNVNALLLGDSALYLCASSFVGRGPISYEQYFGPGTRLTVT.